This T cell receptor beta chain appears in the sequencing data of a study of T cell repertoires in cytomegalovirus infection. Study-level background: CMV infection and matching HLA type were both indicated by public TCR beta signatures.

CDR3 length equals 13 residues. The germline V gene encodes CDR1 SQVTM and CDR2 ANQGSEA. V was shortened by 0 bases and J by 6 bases, with 9 bases between the two germline ends. TCRdb re-called the reads with MiXCR, one entry per CDR3 protein. The sample contains approximately 100,000 distinct CDR3 sequences, roughly 41% of which appear only once. Of note for this clonotype: Its antigen is not identified.

This chain joins TRBV29-1 and TRBJ2-1; D uncertain. The sequences come from CD8+ T cells from cultured PBMCs, collected from culture after CMV antigen stimulation. The origin of this receptor is a human donor in good health (CMV status not recorded). Some clones in this sample may be carry-over from other donors' samples. CDR3 DNA: TGCAGCGTTGAAGACTATAAGGGCAATGAGCAGTTCTTC. Translated, it gives CSVEDYKGNEQFF.